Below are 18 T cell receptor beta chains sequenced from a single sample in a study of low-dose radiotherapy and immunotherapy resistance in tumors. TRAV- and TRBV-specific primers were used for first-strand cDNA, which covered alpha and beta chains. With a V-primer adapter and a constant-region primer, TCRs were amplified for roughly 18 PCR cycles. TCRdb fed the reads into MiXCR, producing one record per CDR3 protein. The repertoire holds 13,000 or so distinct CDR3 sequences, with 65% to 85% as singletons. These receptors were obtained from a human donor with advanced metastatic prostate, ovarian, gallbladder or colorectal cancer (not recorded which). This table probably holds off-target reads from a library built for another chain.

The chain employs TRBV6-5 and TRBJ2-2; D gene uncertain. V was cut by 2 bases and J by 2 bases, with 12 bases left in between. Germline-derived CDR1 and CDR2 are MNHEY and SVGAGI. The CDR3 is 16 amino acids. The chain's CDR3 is CASSYGPQLNTGELFF. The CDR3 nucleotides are TGTGCCAGCAGTTACGGTCCCCAGCTTAACACCGGGGAGCTGTTTTTT.

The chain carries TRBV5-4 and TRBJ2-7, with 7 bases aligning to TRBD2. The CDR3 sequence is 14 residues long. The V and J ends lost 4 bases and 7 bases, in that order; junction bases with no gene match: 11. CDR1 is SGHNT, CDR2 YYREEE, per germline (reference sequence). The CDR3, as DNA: TGTGCCAGCAGCCCGGGGGGAGCCCCCGGTGAGCAGTACTTC. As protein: CASSPGGAPGEQYF.

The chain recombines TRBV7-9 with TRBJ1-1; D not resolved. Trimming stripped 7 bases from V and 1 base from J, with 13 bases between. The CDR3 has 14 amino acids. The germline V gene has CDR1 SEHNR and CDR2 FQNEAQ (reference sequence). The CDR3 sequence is CASNLRAANTEAFF. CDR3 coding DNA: TGTGCCAGCAACCTGAGGGCCGCGAACACTGAAGCTTTCTTT.

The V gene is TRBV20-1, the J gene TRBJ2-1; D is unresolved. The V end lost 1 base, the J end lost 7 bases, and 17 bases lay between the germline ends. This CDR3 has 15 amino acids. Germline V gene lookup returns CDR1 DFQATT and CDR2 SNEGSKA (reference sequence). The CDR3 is CSARGPTWGLNEQFF. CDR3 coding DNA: TGCAGTGCTAGAGGCCCGACGTGGGGTTTGAATGAGCAGTTCTTC.

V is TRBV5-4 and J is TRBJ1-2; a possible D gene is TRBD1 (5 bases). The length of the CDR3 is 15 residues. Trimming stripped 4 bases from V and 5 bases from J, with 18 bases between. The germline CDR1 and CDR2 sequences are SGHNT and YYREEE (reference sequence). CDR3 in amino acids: CASSKGTAEGYGYTF. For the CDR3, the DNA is TGTGCCAGCAGCAAAGGGACCGCGGAGGGGTATGGCTACACCTTC.

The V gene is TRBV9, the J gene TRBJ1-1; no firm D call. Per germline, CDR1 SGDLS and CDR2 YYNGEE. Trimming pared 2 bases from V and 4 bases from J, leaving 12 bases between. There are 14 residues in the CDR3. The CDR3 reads CASSVTERRTEAFF. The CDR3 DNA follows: TGTGCCAGCAGCGTCACCGAAAGGCGCACTGAAGCTTTCTTT.

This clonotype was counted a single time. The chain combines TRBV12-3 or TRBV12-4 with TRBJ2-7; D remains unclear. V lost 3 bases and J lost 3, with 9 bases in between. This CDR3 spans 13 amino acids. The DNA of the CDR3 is TGTGCCAGCAGTTTGCAGTCCGACTACGAGCAGTACTTC. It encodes CASSLQSDYEQYF.

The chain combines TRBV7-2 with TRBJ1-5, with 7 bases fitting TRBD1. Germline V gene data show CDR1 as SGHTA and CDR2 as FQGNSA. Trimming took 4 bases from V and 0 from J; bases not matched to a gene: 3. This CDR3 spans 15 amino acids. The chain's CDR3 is CASSSRTGSNQPQHF. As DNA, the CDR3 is TGTGCCAGCAGCTCCCGGACAGGTAGCAATCAGCCCCAGCATTTT.

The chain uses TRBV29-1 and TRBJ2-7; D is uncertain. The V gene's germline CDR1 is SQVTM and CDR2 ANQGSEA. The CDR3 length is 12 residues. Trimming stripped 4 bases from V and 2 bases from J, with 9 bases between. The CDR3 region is CSVVGTAYEQYF. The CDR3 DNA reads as TGCAGCGTTGTTGGTACGGCCTACGAGCAGTACTTC.

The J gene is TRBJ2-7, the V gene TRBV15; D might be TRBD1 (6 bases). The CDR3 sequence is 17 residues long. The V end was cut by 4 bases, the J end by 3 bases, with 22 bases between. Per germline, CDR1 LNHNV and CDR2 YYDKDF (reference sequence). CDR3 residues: CATSTDEPGHGNYEQYF. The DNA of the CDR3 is TGTGCCACCAGCACCGATGAGCCGGGACACGGGAACTACGAGCAGTACTTC.

The chain's CDR3 is CSAPVGNEQFF. In nucleotides, the CDR3 is TGCAGTGCCCCGGTCGGGAATGAGCAGTTCTTC. J is TRBJ2-1 and V is TRBV20-1; no clear D. Deletions cut 6 bases from V and 7 bases from J, with 10 bases between. From germline, CDR1 is DFQATT and CDR2 SNEGSKA (reference sequence). This CDR3 has 11 residues.

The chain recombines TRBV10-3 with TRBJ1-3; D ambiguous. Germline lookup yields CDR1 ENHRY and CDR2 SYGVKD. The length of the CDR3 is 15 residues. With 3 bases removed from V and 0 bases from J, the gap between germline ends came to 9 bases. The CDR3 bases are TGTGCCATCAGTGATGACGGGAGCTCTGGAAACACCATATATTTT. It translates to CAISDDGSSGNTIYF.

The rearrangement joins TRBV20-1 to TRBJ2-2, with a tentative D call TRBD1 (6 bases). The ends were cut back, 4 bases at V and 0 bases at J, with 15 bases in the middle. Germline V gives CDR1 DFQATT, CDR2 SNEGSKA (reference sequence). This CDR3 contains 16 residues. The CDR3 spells CSAKGRGVANTGELFF. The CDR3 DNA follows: TGCAGTGCTAAGGGCAGGGGAGTGGCGAACACCGGGGAGCTGTTTTTT.

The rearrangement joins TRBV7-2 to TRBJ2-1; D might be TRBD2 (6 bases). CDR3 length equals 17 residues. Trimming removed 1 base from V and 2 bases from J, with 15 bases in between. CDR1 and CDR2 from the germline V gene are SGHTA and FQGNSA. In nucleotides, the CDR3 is TGTGCCAGCAGCTTAGACTCTGCGGGGATAACCTACAATGAGCAGTTCTTC. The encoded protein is CASSLDSAGITYNEQFF.

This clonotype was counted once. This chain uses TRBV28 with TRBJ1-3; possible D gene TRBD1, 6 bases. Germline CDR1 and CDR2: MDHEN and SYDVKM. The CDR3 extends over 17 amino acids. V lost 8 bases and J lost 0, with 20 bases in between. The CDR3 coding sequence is TGTGCCAGCGAAGGTCCGGACAGACACTTCTCTGGAAACACCATATATTTT. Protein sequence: CASEGPDRHFSGNTIYF.

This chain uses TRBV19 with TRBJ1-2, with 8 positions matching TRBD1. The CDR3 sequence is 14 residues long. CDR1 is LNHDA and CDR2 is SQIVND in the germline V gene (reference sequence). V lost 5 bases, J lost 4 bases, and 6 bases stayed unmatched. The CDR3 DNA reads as TGTGCCAGTAGTGCCGGACAGGGCCTCTATGGCTACACCTTC. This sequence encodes CASSAGQGLYGYTF.

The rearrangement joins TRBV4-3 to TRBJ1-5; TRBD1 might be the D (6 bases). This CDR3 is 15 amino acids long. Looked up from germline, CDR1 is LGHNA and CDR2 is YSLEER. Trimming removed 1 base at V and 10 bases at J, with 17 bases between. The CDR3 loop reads CASSQGGQTDGPQHF. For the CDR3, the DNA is TGCGCCAGCAGCCAAGGCGGACAGACCGATGGACCCCAGCATTTT.

The CDR3 nucleotides are TGTGCCAGCAGTGGGGGGACAGGTCGCGCTTTCTTT. It translates to CASSGGTGRAFF. The chain employs TRBV6-2 or TRBV6-3 and TRBJ1-1, with TRBD1 matching over 8 bases. V was clipped by 5 bases and J by 11 bases; unmatched bases: 7. Germline V gene lookup returns CDR1 MNHEY and CDR2 SVGEGT. The CDR3 is made up of 12 amino acids.